This paragraph covers one T cell receptor beta chain sequence. As yet, its antigen is unknown. The PCR contained 60 Vbeta and 13 Jbeta primers. Generated by immunoSEQ multiplex PCR, the TCRdb table keeps only in-frame clones and is missing some. Here the sample spans 150,000 or so clones, roughly 82% being singletons. The data originate from a study of cytomegalovirus exposure and HLA in healthy donors. V lost 0 bases to trimming and J lost 3 bases, with 9 bases between them. The CDR3 length is 15 residues. CDR1 MGHRA and CDR2 YSYEKL come from the germline V gene. Study-level points and caveats: In a later analysis, parvovirus B19, influenza, CMV and Epstein-Barr virus appeared linked to several top co-occurrence clusters. About 87% or about 30% of the time was how often most TCR beta V segments were productive, according to an earlier analysis. Analyzed later, association rates of TCRs varied across HLA loci, with DRB1 most and HLA-C fewest.

The rearrangement joins TRBV4-1 to TRBJ2-1; D is possibly TRBD1 (6 bases). The receptor comes from a man younger than 35 in good health and CMV-seropositive. The sequenced material came from PBMCs. CDR3 sequence (DNA): TGCGCCAGCAGCCAAGAAGGGGGATTCTACAATGAGCAGTTCTTC. Encoded protein: CASSQEGGFYNEQFF.